This T cell receptor beta chain was documented in a study of blood T cell repertoires in COVID-19. Overall study: Acute-phase and convalescent COVID-19 samples originated in the United States, Italy and Spain. The cDNA or gDNA used as material had been derived from T cells, B-cell-depleted T cells, or PBMCs.

Germline V gene data show CDR1 as MNHEY and CDR2 as SVGAGI. V dropped 2 bases and J dropped 1 base, with 5 bases sitting between them. CDR3 size: 13 residues. Original processing methods: Scientists estimated how many nucleated cells there were by amplifying reference gene primers. The data were produced by immunoSEQ multiplex PCR, yet TCRdb's version contains in-frame clones alone and is incomplete. V, J and clone size are those of that table, while D and trimming were read from the DNA. The sample lists roughly 200,000 clones, almost 85% seen once, with 4.5% to 5.5% in the top ten. This clone was observed once.

The sample was peripheral blood. The receptor was isolated from a woman aged 70-85 years with active or convalescent COVID-19. J is TRBJ1-1 and V is TRBV6-5; no firm D call. CDR3 sequence: CASSYSENTEAFF. CDR3 bases: TGTGCCAGCAGTTACAGCGAGAACACTGAAGCTTTCTTT.